The 16 T cell receptor beta chains listed next were all sequenced from one sample in a study of beta chain features in type 1 diabetes. The authors reverse transcribed all of the isolated RNA, so sequencing captured expressed TCRB transcripts. Only in-frame clones appear in the TCRdb table, and some are missing; sequencing was by immunoSEQ multiplex PCR. Of 500,000 to 700,000 clones listed, around 15% are singletons. Sequencing input: naive CD4+ T cells from blood. The receptors were sampled from a man in his late teens or twenties in good health.

The chain links TRBV30 to TRBJ1-5; no definite D call. The V and J ends lost 4 bases and 5 bases respectively, with 12 bases between them. The CDR3 consists of 13 residues. Looked up from germline, CDR1 is GTSNPN and CDR2 is SVGIG (reference sequence). CDR3 coding DNA: TGTGCCTGGAATATCCAGAGGGATCAGCCCCAGCATTTT. This translates into CAWNIQRDQPQHF.

This clone was seen only a few times. Other DNA variants within this sample encode the same CDR3. The CDR3 is CASSPPGNQPQHF. The DNA of the CDR3 is TGTGCCAGCTCACCACCCGGCAATCAGCCCCAGCATTTT. The rearrangement links TRBV18 to TRBJ1-5; D gene ambiguous. Germline V lookup: CDR1 KGHSH, CDR2 LQKENI. The ends were cut back, 0 bases at V and 2 bases at J, with 2 bases in the middle. The CDR3 has 13 residues.

V usage is TRBV25-1 and J usage is TRBJ1-2; 8 bases agree with TRBD1. The CDR3 covers 14 residues. CDR1 and CDR2 from the germline V gene are MGHDK and SYGVNS. With V trimmed by 4 bases and J by 6 bases, 7 bases remained unmatched. CDR3 sequence: CASSARGTGHGYTF. The DNA of the CDR3 is TGTGCCAGCAGTGCGAGAGGGACAGGTCATGGCTACACCTTC.

This chain connects TRBV25-1 to TRBJ1-4; maybe TRBD1 (5 bases). The CDR3 has 15 residues. Germline assignment: CDR1 MGHDK and CDR2 SYGVNS. Trimming cost V 5 bases and J 8 bases, with 18 bases left between them. The CDR3 nucleotides are TGTGCCAGCAGTAACACTCGGGGGTCTGCGGAAAAACTGTTTTTT. Translating gives CASSNTRGSAEKLFF.

V and J are TRBV5-4 and TRBJ2-1, with TRBD2 identical over 12 bases. V lost 5 bases, J lost 3 bases, and 3 bases stayed unmatched. The CDR3 extends over 15 amino acids. Per the germline V gene, CDR1 is SGHNT and CDR2 is YYREEE (reference sequence). In DNA, the CDR3 is TGTGCCAGCAGGCTAGCGGGGGGGAACTACAATGAGCAGTTCTTC. It is translated as CASRLAGGNYNEQFF.

The V and J genes are TRBV15 and TRBJ1-3; TRBD1 is a possible D gene (5 bases). CDR1 and CDR2 (germline): LNHNV, YYDKDF (reference sequence). Trimming cost V 0 bases and J 0 bases, with 9 bases left between them. The CDR3 consists of 16 residues. CDR3: CATSRDRQTSGNTIYF. The CDR3 region has the DNA TGTGCCACCAGCAGAGATAGACAGACCTCTGGAAACACCATATATTTT.

J is TRBJ2-3 and V is TRBV15; no firm D call. The CDR3 consists of 12 residues. The germline V gene has CDR1 LNHNV and CDR2 YYDKDF (reference sequence). Trimming cost V 1 base and J 3 bases, with 2 bases left between them. CDR3 region: CATSRVTDTQYF. The CDR3 nucleotides read TGTGCCACCAGCAGAGTTACAGATACGCAGTATTTT.

This clone came up a few times. The CDR3 loop reads CSGRMNTEAFF. DNA of the CDR3: TGCAGTGGTAGGATGAACACTGAAGCTTTCTTT. This rearrangement joins TRBV20-1 to TRBJ1-1; D ambiguous. Germline CDR1 is DFQATT and CDR2 is SNEGSKA (reference sequence). This CDR3 has 11 residues. V gave up 7 bases and J gave up 0 bases, with 6 bases separating them.

Only a few counts were recorded for this clone. The gene calls are TRBV7-3 and TRBJ2-7; 9 bases align to TRBD1. Germline V gene sequence: CDR1 SGHTA, CDR2 FQGTGA. CDR3 length: 16 residues. V dropped 1 base and J dropped 3; count of bases not matched to a gene: 7. The DNA for the CDR3 is TGTGCCAGCAGCTTAAAAACCCCGACAGGGGGCTACGAGCAGTACTTC. This gives the protein CASSLKTPTGGYEQYF. The whole variable domain, remainder taken from reference TRBV7-3 and TRBJ2-7, is GAGVSQTPSNKVTEKGKYVELRCDPISGHTALYWYRQSLGQGPEFLIYFQGTGAADDSGLPNDRFFAVRPEGSVSTLKIQRTERGDSAVYLCASSLKTPTGGYEQYFGPGTRLTVT.

The chain links TRBV28 to TRBJ2-7; 7 bases agree with TRBD2. With V trimmed by 6 bases and J by 6 bases, 5 bases remained unmatched. The CDR3 runs 12 residues. Germline V CDR1 and CDR2: MDHEN, SYDVKM. In nucleotides, the CDR3 is TGTGCCAGCAGGGGGGGGACCTCCGAGCAGTACTTC. Its protein is CASRGGTSEQYF.

This clone was counted a few times. The V call is TRBV5-6, the J call TRBJ2-3; 9 positions agree with TRBD1. CDR3 size: 15 residues. Germline lookup yields CDR1 SGHDT and CDR2 YYEEEE. The junction had 5 bases not matched to a gene; V was cut back by 4 bases and J by 2 bases. CDR3 DNA: TGTGCCAGCAGCCGGGACAGGGTTTACACAGATACGCAGTATTTT. Its translation is CASSRDRVYTDTQYF.

The V call is TRBV25-1, the J call TRBJ1-4; D is ambiguous. V was trimmed by 2 bases and J by 8 bases, leaving 12 bases between them. Germline assignment: CDR1 MGHDK and CDR2 SYGVNS. CDR3 length equals 14 residues. CDR3: CASSEPGAWEKLFF. CDR3 coding DNA: TGTGCCAGCAGTGAACCTGGTGCTTGGGAAAAACTGTTTTTT. Using reference TRBV25-1 and TRBJ1-4 for the parts outside the CDR3, the full variable domain is EADIYQTPRYLVIGTGKKITLECSQTMGHDKMYWYQQDPGMELHLIHYSYGVNSTEKGDLSSESTVSRIRTEHFPLTLESARPSHTSQYLCASSEPGAWEKLFFGSGTQLSVL.

This clone was recorded only once. The V and J genes are TRBV25-1 and TRBJ2-3; TRBD1 might be the D (7 bases). V was pared by 7 bases and J by 4 bases, with 9 bases between. Germline V gene sequence: CDR1 MGHDK, CDR2 SYGVNS. The CDR3 runs 12 residues. The CDR3 bases are TGTGCCAGCACCAGGGGGGCAGATACGCAGTATTTT. This codes for CASTRGADTQYF.

This clone was picked up a small number of times. The chain combines TRBV5-6 with TRBJ2-4; the D gene is possibly TRBD1 (6 bases). The ends were cut back, 7 bases at V and 0 bases at J, with 14 bases in the middle. From germline, CDR1 is SGHDT and CDR2 YYEEEE. This CDR3 contains 15 residues. The CDR3 loop reads CASEGQSIAKNIQYF. CDR3 bases: TGTGCCAGCGAAGGACAGAGTATAGCCAAAAACATTCAGTACTTC. The full variable domain, completed using reference TRBV5-6 and TRBJ2-4, is DAGVTQSPTHLIKTRGQQVTLRCSPKSGHDTVSWYQQALGQGPQFIFQYYEEEERQRGNFPDRFSGHQFPNYSSELNVNALLLGDSALYLCASEGQSIAKNIQYFGAGTRLSVL.

The CDR3 here is CAAGPTPGTNEKLFF. CDR3 in DNA: TGTGCCGCCGGCCCTACCCCTGGAACTAATGAAAAACTGTTTTTT. This chain uses TRBV30 with TRBJ1-4, with D hard to call. Germline V gene data show CDR1 as GTSNPN and CDR2 as SVGIG (reference sequence). The CDR3 sequence is 15 residues long. V lost 8 bases and J 1 base, leaving 17 bases between the germline ends.

This clone was counted only a few times. The rearrangement joins TRBV11-2 to TRBJ2-5; no clear D gene. The germline CDR1 and CDR2 sequences are SGHAT and FQNNGV. Trimming shortened V by 1 base and J by 2 bases, and 5 bases separated the two germline ends. The CDR3 length is 13 residues. Written as DNA, the CDR3 is TGTGCCAGCAGCTTAGGCAGACAAGAGACCCAGTACTTC. It is translated as CASSLGRQETQYF.